These 23 T cell receptor beta chains share one sample of origin, sequenced in a study of blood T cells in healthy people across ages. Together with a sample-barcoded 5' primer, a J-beta primer mix was included in a second PCR lasting 7 to 11 cycles. MiXCR, run by TCRdb on the 5' RACE reads, gives a single entry per CDR3 protein. Of 600,000 or so distinct CDR3 sequences in the sample, 21% were seen once. Input material: blood. The receptors originated from a man aged 65-85 years in good health.

J is TRBJ2-2 and V is TRBV20-1; D remains ambiguous. Germline CDR1 and CDR2: DFQATT and SNEGSKA (reference sequence). This CDR3 is 13 amino acids long. The V gene lost 2 bases and the J gene lost 0 bases, with 4 bases spanning the gap. This CDR3 is CSARPTNTGELFF. In nucleotides, the CDR3 is TGCAGTGCTAGACCTACGAACACCGGGGAGCTGTTTTTT.

This clonotype turned up a few times. This rearrangement joins TRBV6-2 or TRBV6-3 to TRBJ1-1, with D tentatively TRBD1 (5 bases). V shed 2 bases and J shed 0 bases, with 7 bases lying between them. The CDR3 is 14 amino acids. Germline CDR1 reads MNHEY; CDR2 reads SVGEGT. The CDR3 loop reads CASSYGDLNTEAFF. The CDR3 DNA reads TGTGCCAGCAGTTACGGGGACCTGAACACTGAAGCTTTCTTT.

This clonotype has a handful of counts. This chain uses TRBV3-1 with TRBJ2-7; D is undetermined. Germline V lookup: CDR1 LGHDT, CDR2 YNNKEL (reference sequence). The CDR3 extends over 15 amino acids. Deletions cut 2 bases from V and 3 bases from J, with 14 bases between. The CDR3 loop is CASSQTRVQVYEQYF. The CDR3 DNA reads as TGTGCCAGCAGCCAAACTCGGGTCCAAGTCTACGAGCAGTACTTC.

This clonotype was found a few times. The chain employs TRBV7-9 and TRBJ2-7, with TRBD2 matching 10 bases. Germline CDR1 SEHNR, CDR2 FQNEAQ (reference sequence). V shed 5 bases and J 2 bases; nucleotides not matched to a gene: 9. CDR3 length: 16 residues. CDR3 coding DNA: TGTGCCAGCAGCCTCCAAGCGGGAGGGCCTGCCTACGAGCAGTACTTC. Translation gives CASSLQAGGPAYEQYF.

This clonotype was observed a handful of times. V and J are TRBV6-1 and TRBJ2-5, with 10 nucleotides matching TRBD2. The V and J ends lost 4 bases and 5 bases, in that order; junction bases with no gene match: 7. From germline, CDR1 is MNHNS and CDR2 SASEGT. This CDR3 region has 15 residues. CDR3 bases: TGTGCCAGCAGTGTTTCCGGGACTAGCGAGGAGACCCAGTACTTC. Its translation: CASSVSGTSEETQYF.

The rearrangement uses TRBV18 and TRBJ2-2; weak D call: TRBD1 (5 bases). In germline, CDR1 is KGHSH, CDR2 LQKENI. This CDR3 comprises 16 residues. Trimming stripped 0 bases from V and 4 bases from J, with 12 bases between. CDR3 in amino acids: CASSPPGQRGTGELFF. Here the CDR3 DNA reads TGTGCCAGCTCACCACCTGGACAAAGAGGCACCGGGGAGCTGTTTTTT.

This rearrangement joins TRBV5-1 to TRBJ1-1; TRBD1 is a possible D gene (6 bases). With 2 bases removed from V and 0 bases from J, the gap between germline ends came to 17 bases. The CDR3 extends over 17 amino acids. Per the germline V gene, CDR1 is SGHRS and CDR2 is YFSETQ. CDR3 sequence: CASSLTTGVYMNTEAFF. The CDR3, as DNA: TGCGCCAGCAGCTTAACGACAGGCGTCTACATGAACACTGAAGCTTTCTTT.

The chain recombines TRBV13 with TRBJ2-2; possibly TRBD2 for D (5 bases). Germline V CDR1 and CDR2: PRHDT, FYEKMQ (reference sequence). The CDR3 length is 13 residues. Trimming cost V 5 bases and J 7 bases, with 11 bases left between them. CDR3 region: CASSAISGGELFF. The DNA for the CDR3 is TGTGCCAGCAGCGCCATAAGCGGCGGGGAGCTGTTTTTT.

The sample holds a few counts of this clonotype. The genes are TRBV20-1 and TRBJ2-3; the D gene is possibly TRBD2 (6 bases). V was clipped by 6 bases and J by 8 bases, with 12 bases between them. The V gene's germline CDR1 is DFQATT and CDR2 SNEGSKA (reference sequence). The CDR3 spans 11 residues. In DNA, the CDR3 is TGCAGTGCCCCGAGGGGAGGTACGCAGTATTTT. This codes for CSAPRGGTQYF.

The rearrangement joins TRBV5-1 to TRBJ2-1; 8 bases line up with TRBD2. This CDR3 spans 15 amino acids. V shed 0 bases and J 5 bases; nucleotides not matched to a gene: 4. From germline, CDR1 is SGHRS and CDR2 YFSETQ. CDR3 amino acids: CASSLDGRAHNEQFF. CDR3 nucleotides: TGCGCCAGCAGCTTGGACGGGAGGGCCCACAATGAGCAGTTCTTC.

This clonotype has more than one count but fewer than ten. This chain links TRBV3-1 with TRBJ2-1, with D possibly TRBD2 on 6 matching bases. The CDR3 is 14 residues long. Germline CDR1 reads LGHDT; CDR2 reads YNNKEL (reference sequence). Trimming took off 1 base at V and 10 bases at J, with 14 bases between the two ends. CDR3 residues: CASSQGLAAGEQFF. The CDR3 nucleotides read TGTGCCAGCAGCCAAGGTTTAGCGGCCGGGGAGCAGTTCTTC.

Regarding this clonotype: As the CDR3 is not closed by the conserved phenylalanine or tryptophan, this likely results from a read error. The chain is built from TRBV7-3 and TRBJ1-1, with 7 nucleotides matching TRBD1. After removal of 5 bases from V and 1 base from J, the junction contained 7 bases not matched to a gene. The CDR3 has 15 residues. CDR1 is SGHTA, CDR2 FQGTGA, per germline. The CDR3 spells CASSLDGQANTEAFS. The DNA for the CDR3 is TGTGCCAGCAGCCTTGACGGACAGGCGAACACTGAAGCTTTCTCT.

In its sample, this clonotype is medium-sized. The chain has TRBV20-1 and TRBJ2-7, with 8 bases matching TRBD2. With 0 bases clipped from V and 3 bases from J, the junction kept 4 bases outside the gene matches. The germline CDR1 and CDR2 sequences are DFQATT and SNEGSKA (reference sequence). The CDR3 length is 14 residues. For the CDR3, the DNA is TGCAGTGCTAGAGATCGGGGGGGCCTCTACGAGCAGTACTTC. It codes for CSARDRGGLYEQYF.

The chain carries TRBV7-3 and TRBJ1-1; possible D gene TRBD1, 5 bases. The V gene lost 6 bases and the J gene lost 1 base, with 9 bases spanning the gap. This CDR3 is built from 13 residues. The V gene's germline CDR1 is SGHTA and CDR2 FQGTGA. The CDR3: CASSTTANTEAFF. Here the CDR3 DNA reads TGTGCCAGCAGTACGACAGCGAACACTGAAGCTTTCTTT.

The gene calls are TRBV9 and TRBJ2-7; D may be TRBD1 (6 bases). The CDR3 covers 13 residues. The V and J ends lost 7 bases and 2 bases respectively, with 13 bases between them. Germline V gene lookup returns CDR1 SGDLS and CDR2 YYNGEE. CDR3 coding DNA: TGTGCCAGCGGTGCGACAGGTACCTACGAGCAGTACTTC. This gives the protein CASGATGTYEQYF.

This clonotype has only a few counts. A single base separates this from a much larger clone, so it may be a read error. The chain uses TRBV5-5 and TRBJ2-1; D remains unclear. This CDR3 contains 13 residues. The germline CDR1 and CDR2 sequences are SGHKS and YYEKEE (reference sequence). The CDR3 nucleotides read TGTGCCAGCAGCTTGGGAATCTACAATGGGCAGTTCTTC. The encoded protein is CASSLGIYNGQFF. Full variable domain (outside the CDR3, taken from reference TRBV5-5 and TRBJ2-1): DAGVTQSPTHLIKTRGQQVTLRCSPISGHKSVSWYQQVLGQGPQFIFQYYEKEERGRGNFPDRFSARQFPNYSSELNVNALLLGDSALYLCASSLGIYNGQFFGPGTRLTVL.

This clonotype turned up a few times. The chain has TRBV27 and TRBJ2-6; no clear D. The CDR3 is 15 residues long. Per the germline V gene, CDR1 is MNHEY and CDR2 is SMNVEV (reference sequence). V lost 5 bases, J lost 0 bases, and 8 bases lay in between. CDR3 nucleotides: TGTGCCAGCAGTATTTCCAGCTCTGGGGCCAACGTCCTGACTTTC. This encodes CASSISSSGANVLTF.

The chain recombines TRBV20-1 with TRBJ2-1; possibly TRBD1 for D (6 bases). The V and J ends lost 1 base and 8 bases respectively, with 15 bases between them. Per germline, CDR1 DFQATT and CDR2 SNEGSKA (reference sequence). CDR3 size: 14 residues. CDR3 in amino acids: CSARVGTRFHEQFF. The CDR3 DNA sequence: TGCAGTGCTAGAGTCGGGACAAGGTTCCATGAGCAGTTCTTC.

A few counts support this clonotype. V usage is TRBV4-1 and J usage is TRBJ2-5, with a tentative D call TRBD1 (6 bases). From germline, CDR1 is MGHRA and CDR2 YSYEKL. This CDR3 spans 15 amino acids. V lost 0 bases to trimming and J lost 4 bases, with 12 bases between them. The DNA of the CDR3 is TGCGCCAGCAGCCAAGATAACAGGGCGGGAGAGACCCAGTACTTC. Encoded protein: CASSQDNRAGETQYF.

This sequence joins TRBV6-2 or TRBV6-3 and TRBJ1-3, with D unresolved. The CDR3 is made up of 14 amino acids. The V and J ends lost 6 bases and 1 base respectively, with 10 bases between them. From germline, CDR1 is MNHEY and CDR2 SVGEGT. CDR3 loop: CASSLKRSGNTIYF. The CDR3 bases are TGTGCCAGCAGCCTTAAACGATCTGGAAACACCATATATTTT.

This clonotype showed up just a few times. The chain is built from TRBV24-1 and TRBJ2-1, with 7 bases fitting TRBD1. The V gene's germline CDR1 is KGHDR and CDR2 SFDVKD. Losses at the gene ends were 4 bases for V and 3 bases for J; bases not matched to a gene: 8. The CDR3 is 16 amino acids. CDR3 sequence reads: CATSEGDSSFYNEQFF. DNA of the CDR3: TGTGCCACCAGTGAGGGGGACAGCTCTTTCTACAATGAGCAGTTCTTC.

V gene TRBV11-2 combines with J gene TRBJ2-3, with D maybe TRBD2 (5 bases). Germline assignment: CDR1 SGHAT and CDR2 FQNNGV. V was trimmed by 3 bases and J by 3 bases, leaving 16 bases between them. The CDR3 runs 16 residues. The CDR3 nucleotides are TGTGCCAGCAGCTTTAAAGCGGCAGGAAGGACAGATACGCAGTATTTT. Its protein product is CASSFKAAGRTDTQYF.

The table lists this clonotype with a few counts. One end of the junction does not line up with germline, which may come from a read error. This chain links TRBV7-2 with TRBJ2-7; D is perhaps TRBD2 (5 bases). The CDR3 consists of 14 residues. CDR1 SGHTA and CDR2 FQGNSA come from the germline V gene. CDR3 DNA: TGTGCCAGCAGCCTAAAAAGCGGAACTGCCTCCGTAGACTTC. The encoded protein is CASSLKSGTASVDF.